The 27 T cell receptor beta chains listed next were all sequenced from one sample in a study of response to subunit inactivated influenza vaccine. TCRdb re-called the RT-PCR reads with MiXCR, one entry per CDR3 protein. The sample yields some 600,000 distinct CDR3 sequences, 14% seen once. The sample here was PBMCs from blood, taken roughly 15 days before vaccination. Receptor source: a man between 50 and 59 years old who received an inactivated influenza vaccine.

The chain has TRBV7-2 and TRBJ2-1; 7 bases align to TRBD2. CDR3 length: 14 residues. CDR1 is SGHTA, CDR2 FQGNSA, per germline. V lost 8 bases to trimming and J lost 1 base; unmatched junction nucleotides: 5. CDR3 in DNA: TGTGCCAGCTTGCCGGGACTATCCTACAATGAGCAGTTCTTC. The encoded protein is CASLPGLSYNEQFF.

This clonotype was detected only a few times. The rearrangement links TRBV27 to TRBJ2-1, with 8 bases identical to TRBD2. V shed 3 bases and J 6 bases; nucleotides not matched to a gene: 10. Germline values: CDR1 MNHEY, CDR2 SMNVEV (reference sequence). This CDR3 is built from 16 residues. CDR3 DNA sequence: TGTGCCAGCAGTTTTTCCAGCGGGAGAGGGGCCAATGAGCAGTTCTTC. It translates to CASSFSSGRGANEQFF.

There are many counts of this clonotype. The chain links TRBV7-2 to TRBJ2-7, with 8 bases aligning to TRBD2. This CDR3 spans 15 amino acids. Losses at the gene ends were 2 bases for V and 2 bases for J; bases not matched to a gene: 5. CDR1 is SGHTA and CDR2 is FQGNSA in the germline V gene. The CDR3 DNA is TGTGCCAGCAGCTTATCGGCGGGAGGCCCCTACGAGCAGTACTTC. It yields the protein CASSLSAGGPYEQYF.

CDR3 region: CASRGRGQPYNEQFF. Written as DNA, the CDR3 is TGTGCCAGCAGGGGACGGGGGCAGCCCTACAATGAGCAGTTCTTC. The chain couples TRBV28 to TRBJ2-1, with D possibly called TRBD1 or TRBD2 (6 bases each). The CDR3 is 15 residues long. The V end lost 6 bases, the J end lost 2 bases, and 14 bases lay between the germline ends. Germline CDR1 MDHEN, CDR2 SYDVKM.

J is TRBJ2-7 and V is TRBV7-3; TRBD1 aligns across 7 bases. Looked up from germline, CDR1 is SGHTA and CDR2 is FQGTGA. The CDR3 is 13 residues long. J lost 6 bases, V lost 5 bases, and 7 bases had no gene match. CDR3 DNA sequence: TGTGCCAGCAGCATCCAAGGGGGCGGCGAGCAGTACTTC. It specifies CASSIQGGGEQYF. The variable domain in full, completed from reference TRBV7-3 and TRBJ2-7, reads GAGVSQTPSNKVTEKGKYVELRCDPISGHTALYWYRQSLGQGPEFLIYFQGTGAADDSGLPNDRFFAVRPEGSVSTLKIQRTERGDSAVYLCASSIQGGGEQYFGPGTRLTVT.

This clonotype was detected only a few times. The J gene is TRBJ2-5, the V gene TRBV9; TRBD2 aligns across 8 bases. This CDR3 is built from 16 residues. Trimming removed 3 bases from V and 1 base from J; junction bases left unmatched: 8. The germline V gene has CDR1 SGDLS and CDR2 YYNGEE. The CDR3 region is CASSAYRGGAQETQYF. Written as DNA, the CDR3 is TGTGCCAGCAGCGCATACCGGGGGGGGGCCCAAGAGACCCAGTACTTC.

A few counts support this clonotype. The V and J genes are TRBV7-2 and TRBJ1-2, with 9 bases matching TRBD1. The CDR3 extends over 14 amino acids. Trimming removed 0 bases from V and 6 bases from J; junction bases left unmatched: 2. Germline CDR1 reads SGHTA; CDR2 reads FQGNSA. CDR3 sequence reads: CASSLAGQGHGYTF. CDR3 DNA: TGTGCCAGCAGCTTAGCGGGACAGGGACATGGCTACACCTTC.

This clonotype has only a few counts. The V call is TRBV28, the J call TRBJ2-7, with 8 nucleotides matching TRBD1. Germline CDR1 is MDHEN and CDR2 is SYDVKM. This CDR3 is built from 14 residues. Germline trimming cut 4 bases from V and 4 bases from J; bases unmatched to any gene: 6. CDR3 bases: TGTGCCAGCAGTTCGACAGGGGTGGCTTACGAGCAGTACTTC. Residues: CASSSTGVAYEQYF.

This rearrangement joins TRBV6-1 to TRBJ2-7; either TRBD1 or TRBD2 may fit D (5 bases each). Trimming cost V 5 bases and J 0 bases, with 11 bases left between them. This CDR3 spans 14 amino acids. CDR1 is MNHNS, CDR2 SASEGT, per germline. For the CDR3, the DNA is TGTGCCAGCAGTCGGGACGAGTGCTCCTACGAGCAGTACTTC. This translates into CASSRDECSYEQYF.

This clonotype has just a few counts. J is TRBJ2-5 and V is TRBV10-1; TRBD2 is a possible D gene (5 bases). The germline V and J ends were trimmed by 1 base and 4 bases, with 13 bases remaining between them. Germline V lookup: CDR1 WNHNN, CDR2 SYGVQD (reference sequence). The CDR3 consists of 15 residues. The CDR3 protein is CASSEFAGPVETQYF. DNA for the CDR3: TGCGCCAGCAGTGAGTTTGCGGGTCCAGTAGAGACCCAGTACTTC.

The V call is TRBV7-2, the J call TRBJ1-4; D is undetermined. The CDR3 extends over 15 amino acids. V lost 4 bases, J lost 0 bases, and 9 bases lay in between. Germline CDR1 and CDR2: SGHTA and FQGNSA. The CDR3 here is CASSSSYATNEKLFF. CDR3 in DNA: TGTGCCAGCAGCTCCTCTTATGCAACTAATGAAAAACTGTTTTTT.

The chain has TRBV27 and TRBJ1-5, with D possibly TRBD1 on 5 matching bases. Per germline, CDR1 MNHEY and CDR2 SMNVEV (reference sequence). CDR3 length equals 15 residues. V shed 8 bases and J shed 1 base, with 15 bases lying between them. The CDR3 reads CASSHGRTSNQPQHF. CDR3 bases: TGTGCCAGCTCCCATGGGCGGACAAGCAATCAGCCCCAGCATTTT.

This rearrangement joins TRBV20-1 to TRBJ2-5; 9 bases line up with TRBD2. From germline, CDR1 is DFQATT and CDR2 SNEGSKA (reference sequence). V lost 7 bases, J lost 5 bases, and 14 bases stayed unmatched. The CDR3 has 15 amino acids. The CDR3 region is CSGRGSSGMWETQYF. The CDR3 DNA sequence: TGCAGTGGCAGAGGGTCTAGCGGGATGTGGGAGACCCAGTACTTC.

V gene TRBV5-6 combines with J gene TRBJ2-7; D is unresolved. The CDR3 runs to 15 residues. Deletions cut 1 base from V and 0 bases from J, with 11 bases between. Germline CDR1 and CDR2: SGHDT and YYEEEE. The CDR3 DNA sequence: TGTGCCAGCAGCTTGATTGGGGAAAACTCCTACGAGCAGTACTTC. It codes for CASSLIGENSYEQYF.

This clonotype was detected many times. The gene calls are TRBV10-2 and TRBJ2-5; D is unresolved. Trimming took 6 bases from V and 5 from J, leaving 13 bases between them. Per the germline V gene, CDR1 is WSHSY and CDR2 is SAAADI. This CDR3 is 13 amino acids long. The CDR3 DNA is TGCGCCAGCAGCTCGACTGGGTTGGAGACCCAGTACTTC. Amino acids: CASSSTGLETQYF.

The sample holds a few counts of this clonotype. V is TRBV14 and J is TRBJ1-2; TRBD1 might be the D (6 bases). The CDR3 covers 14 residues. The germline V gene has CDR1 SGHDN and CDR2 FVKESK. The V end lost 3 bases, the J end lost 6 bases, and 14 bases lay between the germline ends. The CDR3 sequence: CASSQAGAENGYTF. The CDR3 DNA reads TGTGCCAGCAGCCAGGCGGGGGCCGAGAATGGCTACACCTTC.

This clonotype was found many times. The V gene is TRBV5-1, the J gene TRBJ2-1; D might be TRBD1 (5 bases). V lost 0 bases to trimming and J lost 4 bases, with 8 bases between them. The germline gives CDR1 SGHRS, CDR2 YFSETQ. The CDR3 is made up of 14 amino acids. CDR3 sequence (DNA): TGCGCCAGCAGCTTGGAGACAGCTTACAATGAGCAGTTCTTC. The encoded protein is CASSLETAYNEQFF. Full variable domain (outside the CDR3, taken from reference TRBV5-1 and TRBJ2-1): KAGVTQTPRYLIKTRGQQVTLSCSPISGHRSVSWYQQTPGQGLQFLFEYFSETQRNKGNFPGRFSGRQFSNSRSEMNVSTLELGDSALYLCASSLETAYNEQFFGPGTRLTVL.

This clonotype is judged medium-sized. The chain couples TRBV10-3 to TRBJ2-1; TRBD1 is a possible D gene (5 bases). Looked up from germline, CDR1 is ENHRY and CDR2 is SYGVKD. The CDR3 contains 19 residues. Trimming removed 0 bases from V and 0 bases from J, with 18 bases in between. CDR3 sequence (DNA): TGTGCCATCAGTGAGTCGATAGCAGGGTCAAGGAGCTCCTACAATGAGCAGTTCTTC. This sequence encodes CAISESIAGSRSSYNEQFF.

Comment on this clonotype: The junction departs from the called germline gene at one end, perhaps through a read error. This chain joins TRBV11-2 and TRBJ2-7; a weak D match, TRBD2 (6 bases). Per germline, CDR1 SGHAT and CDR2 FQNNGV. The CDR3 is made up of 14 amino acids. The CDR3 DNA follows: TGTGCCAGCAGCCTAGAGAGGACTATCTACGAGCAGTACTTC. This sequence encodes CASSLERTIYEQYF.

Ten or more counts support this clonotype. The rearrangement uses TRBV5-1 and TRBJ2-1; tentatively, D is TRBD2 (5 bases). The germline V and J ends were trimmed by 0 bases and 12 bases, with 16 bases remaining between them. The CDR3 runs 14 residues. CDR1 and CDR2 (germline): SGHRS, YFSETQ. Written as DNA, the CDR3 is TGCGCCAGCAGCTTGGGGGGAGATATGTACGTGCAGTTCTTC. Protein product: CASSLGGDMYVQFF.

V usage is TRBV7-8 and J usage is TRBJ1-4, with TRBD1 as a possible D gene (5 bases). The CDR3 loop spans 14 amino acids. The germline gives CDR1 SGHVS, CDR2 FQNEAQ. V was cut by 5 bases and J by 7 bases, with 14 bases left in between. This chain's CDR3 is CASSHRGEGEKLFF. CDR3 nucleotide sequence: TGTGCCAGCAGCCACCGGGGGGAGGGTGAAAAACTGTTTTTT.

This chain links TRBV5-1 with TRBJ2-3; 8 bases map to TRBD1. The CDR3 sequence is 15 residues long. Per germline, CDR1 SGHRS and CDR2 YFSETQ. Trimming took 4 bases from V and 6 from J; bases not matched to a gene: 10. As DNA, the CDR3 is TGCGCCAGCAGCCAAGACAGGGGACCCCGGGATACGCAGTATTTT. Translating gives CASSQDRGPRDTQYF.

V is TRBV4-3 and J is TRBJ2-1; 7 bases map to TRBD2. Germline V CDR1 and CDR2: LGHNA, YSLEER. V was pared by 0 bases and J by 7 bases, with 9 bases of the junction left unmatched. There are 16 residues in the CDR3. The CDR3 sequence is CASSQDGGGSKNEQFF. The CDR3 DNA sequence: TGCGCCAGCAGCCAAGATGGAGGCGGGAGTAAAAATGAGCAGTTCTTC.

The V and J genes are TRBV7-8 and TRBJ2-2; 8 bases match TRBD2. V trimming: 5 bases; J trimming: 2 bases; junction bases outside the gene matches: 10. The CDR3 has 17 residues. The germline gives CDR1 SGHVS, CDR2 FQNEAQ. The CDR3 DNA reads as TGTGCCAGCAGCGCCCTGGGGCGGGGGGCTAACACCGGGGAGCTGTTTTTT. It is translated as CASSALGRGANTGELFF.

This clonotype was counted between two and nine times. The J gene is TRBJ2-7, the V gene TRBV27, with a possible D match to TRBD2 (5 bases). Germline lookup yields CDR1 MNHEY and CDR2 SMNVEV (reference sequence). Trimming removed 10 bases at V and 7 bases at J, with 11 bases between. The CDR3 spans 10 residues. The CDR3 DNA reads TGTGCCACTCAACTAGAGGAGCAGTACTTC. This encodes CATQLEEQYF.

The V gene is TRBV11-2, the J gene TRBJ2-3; D is unresolved. Trimming stripped 1 base from V and 2 bases from J, with 10 bases between. The CDR3 covers 15 residues. Germline assignment: CDR1 SGHAT and CDR2 FQNNGV. As DNA, the CDR3 is TGTGCCAGCAGCTTAGTTGGCGGAATCACAGATACGCAGTATTTT. It translates to CASSLVGGITDTQYF.

This chain joins TRBV12-3 or TRBV12-4 and TRBJ1-1, with 8 positions matching TRBD1. V was pared by 7 bases and J by 1 base, with 8 bases of the junction left unmatched. This CDR3 spans 15 amino acids. CDR3 amino acids: CASTVLQGANTEAFF. The CDR3 region has the DNA TGTGCCAGCACCGTCCTCCAGGGGGCGAACACTGAAGCTTTCTTT.